The T cell receptor beta chain described here comes from a study of T cell changes during pregnancy in multiple sclerosis (dated by TCRdb to 2018 to 2020). Concerning the study at large: The study examined how the T cell repertoire changed over the course of pregnancy in women with multiple sclerosis.

Library preparation was by the immunoSEQ multiplex PCR assay. In its TCRdb copy, this immuneACCESS table keeps in-frame sequences only and misses some clones. Where compared with another copy, unresolved V genes explain less than half of these, and the others have no known cause. Within this sample are about 92,000 clones, with approximately 92% of them counted one time only. The leading ten clones occupy approximately 4.5% of the sample. For CDR1 and CDR2, the germline V gene (reference sequence) lists SEHNR and FQNEAQ. The CDR3 has 14 amino acids, counting the end cysteine and phenylalanine. The kept DNA is CDR3 alone, 42 bases in frame from the first base. Deletion took 3 bases off V and 1 base off J, with a span of 9 bases between the germline ends. This clone was counted once. Its target antigen remains unknown. There are no base qualities to consult, and no much larger clone falls within one base.

The material was peripheral blood, obtained in the first trimester of pregnancy. This chain joins TRBV7-9 to TRBJ1-1, with the D gene not confidently named. The receptor was derived from a female donor with multiple sclerosis, enrolled in a pregnancy study. The CDR3 protein sequence reads: CASSFGERNTEAFF. The nucleotide sequence is given as TGTGCCAGCAGCTTTGGTGAGCGGAACACTGAAGCTTTCTTT.